A selection of T cell receptor beta chains follows, all from one sample in a study of OX40 agonist ivuxolimab in advanced cancers. The method was immunoSEQ multiplex PCR; TCRdb's version includes in-frame clones alone and lacks a portion of them. Of about 78,000 clones in the sample, roughly 92% are singletons; the top ten hold around 2.8%. Sequencing used CD4+ or CD8+ T cells sorted from blood, obtained in a trial of the OX40 agonist ivuxolimab. All receptors derive from an adult with an advanced solid tumor such as melanoma, head and neck, liver or kidney cancer. The conserved cysteine and the conserved F or W are not part of the CDR3 here. Expanded clones get a size class; other rows say once, few or many, or leave the size out.

J: TRBJ2-7; V: TRBV5-1; size: .; CDR3: ASSWEGQSSYEQY
J: TRBJ1-1; V: TRBV11-2; size: .; CDR3: ASSLSRGANTEAF
J: TRBJ1-2; V: TRBV7-9; size: .; CDR3: ASSLTGSGYT
J: TRBJ1-1; V: TRBV7-2; size: .; CDR3: ASSLMGADTEAF
J: TRBJ1-3; V: TRBV18; size: .; CDR3: ASSPSVGLWVGNTIY
J: TRBJ1-2; V: TRBV5-4; size: .; CDR3: ASSLVRGDYGYT
J: TRBJ1-1; V: TRBV5-8; size: .; CDR3: ASSNPGQGYTEAF
J: TRBJ1-4; V: TRBV6-5; size: .; CDR3: ASSPPREAEKLF
J: TRBJ1-3; V: TRBV30; size: .; CDR3: AWSVPGAHSGNTIY
J: TRBJ1-1; V: TRBV2; size: once; CDR3: ASSAKTGNTEAF
J: TRBJ2-7; V: TRBV6-5; size: .; CDR3: ASSPRGEGYEQY
J: TRBJ2-1; V: TRBV7-2; size: .; CDR3: ASSLRLANEQF
J: TRBJ2-2; V: TRBV19; size: .; CDR3: ASTLPLGGTGELF
J: TRBJ2-5; V: TRBV19; size: .; CDR3: ASSMGDRGQETQY
J: TRBJ1-1; V: TRBV16; size: .; CDR3: ASSRGASTEAF
J: TRBJ1-6; V: TRBV7-6; size: .; CDR3: ASSLQGPRAGSPLH
J: TRBJ2-3; V: TRBV28; size: .; CDR3: ASSRTSGRPFTDTQY
J: TRBJ1-5; V: TRBV6-5; size: .; CDR3: ATTADPSRPQH
J: TRBJ1-2; V: TRBV7-2; size: .; CDR3: ASSLPATYGYT
J: TRBJ1-2; V: TRBV18; size: .; CDR3: ASSGGADYGYT